This T cell receptor (beta chain) was identified in a study of spatial heterogeneity in lung cancer (dated by TCRdb to the late 2010s). Describing the broader study: More beta-chain than alpha-chain transcripts were consistently detected, likely reflecting higher beta-chain transcript abundance. In tumor regions, TCR transcript counts showed a strong correlation with a T cell transcriptional module score derived from matched bulk RNA-seq. The study quantitatively compared TCR alpha and beta repertoires across multiple tumor regions, matched nontumor lung and blood in non-small cell lung cancer. In the raw uncorrected reads, each unique combination of TCR and UMI appeared more than ten times on average. At surgery, both alpha and beta chains were TCR-sequenced in 200 to 250 tumor regions, approximately 64 matched nontumor lung samples and a few dozen PBMC samples. Nonsynonymous mutation counts, determined by whole-exome sequencing of tumor tissue, were related to TCR repertoire features.

Including the terminal cysteine and phenylalanine, the CDR3 comprises 16 residues. CDR3 DNA is the only sequence kept; it has 48 bases, read in frame from the first base. From V the trimming removes 5 bases and from J it removes 8 bases, while the gene matches leave 13 bases of the junction unaccounted for. This clonotype has at least ten counts. The antigen it binds to is not known. Per-nucleotide qualities are absent, and no much larger clonotype sits a single base away. What the study reported, not specific to this receptor: Counts of ubiquitous and regional expanded TCRs were found to correlate with counts of ubiquitous and regional nonsynonymous mutations, respectively. Additional single-cell paired TCR alpha and beta sequencing was considered necessary to confirm, at a functional level, the hypothesis that regional TCRs recognize regional mutations. TCR-seq was estimated to cover only roughly 6.8% of tumor T cells for alpha chains and about 13% for beta chains. The tumor nonsynonymous mutation count correlated with the number of expanded alpha and beta TCRs within the tumor.

Taken with the paper, the label for time point translates to: sample taken at primary tumor resection. Donors were 72 patients with early-stage, untreated non-small cell lung cancer from the lung TRACERx cohort. For TCR sequencing, whole RNA was extracted from tumor and nontumor lung tissue, or from cryopreserved PBMC samples, and no cell sorting was done. Only patients with enough RNA available from two or more tumor regions were chosen for TCR sequencing. Tumor and adjacent nontumor lung specimens were reviewed by a lung pathologist before selection. Libraries were prepared through 5' RACE. Sequencing was performed on a NextSeq 500. In the TCR library protocol, a unique molecular identifier was attached to each TCR cDNA molecule so that PCR and sequencing errors could be corrected. Per the authors' processing: TCR identification, UMI-based error correction and CDR3 extraction were performed with Decombinator tools. TCRs above a frequency of 2 per 1,000, corresponding to the top 1% of the tumor frequency distribution, were defined as expanded. Expanded tumor TCRs statistically deemed absent (corrected P<0.05) from at least one tumor region were classed as regional, and all other expanded tumor TCRs were classed as ubiquitous. Renyi diversity was calculated using the R vegan package after each repertoire was subsampled 100 times to 5,000 TCRs. To build CDR3 similarity networks, amino acid triplet string-kernel similarity was used, and CDR3s were connected when their pairwise similarity was above 0.82. TCRdb passed the public sequencing reads through fastp at Q25 and MiXCR, retaining productive beta sequences. One record per CDR3 amino acid sequence lists the most common genes and DNA. These V and J calls derive from TCRdb rather than the authors' analysis. The sample includes 7,000 to 9,500 distinct CDR3 sequences, with over 4.5% observed a single time. The leading ten clones occupy around 25% of the sample.

The sequence was collected from a female donor with early-stage non-small cell lung cancer. Recombination connected TRBV12-3 or TRBV12-4 to TRBJ1-5; 9 middle bases align to TRBD1. Here the sequenced sample was lung tumor tissue, taken at surgery. This receptor carries the CDR3 CASSLSGTGRFKPQHF. The nucleotide sequence is given as TGTGCCAGCAGTCTGTCTGGGACAGGGCGATTCAAGCCCCAGCATTTT.